These 2 T cell receptor beta chains originate from one sample sequenced in a study of blood T cell repertoires in COVID-19. The assay was immunoSEQ multiplex PCR, and TCRdb's table has in-frame clones only and misses some. The sample gives 200,000 to 250,000 clones, around 80% of which show up once; about 7% is in the top ten. The sample comprised peripheral blood. The origin of the receptors is a woman in her 70s with acute or convalescent COVID-19.

This chain uses TRBV7-2 with TRBJ2-5, with unresolved D. The CDR3 covers 16 residues. Trimming left V 0 bases short and J 2 bases short, with 13 bases between. From germline, CDR1 is SGHTA and CDR2 FQGNSA. CDR3 nucleotide sequence: TGTGCCAGCAGCTTAGCTTCGGCAGGTTATCAAGAGACCCAGTACTTC. Amino acid sequence: CASSLASAGYQETQYF.

The V call is TRBV30, the J call TRBJ2-2; 10 nucleotides line up with TRBD2. The CDR3 loop spans 15 amino acids. The germline CDR1 and CDR2 sequences are GTSNPN and SVGIG (reference sequence). V lost 8 bases, J lost 1 base, and 7 bases stayed unmatched. CDR3 nucleotide sequence: TGTGCCGCACCGGGACTAGCGAAGAACACCGGGGAGCTGTTTTTT. This encodes CAAPGLAKNTGELFF.